Each of the 25 T cell receptor beta chains below was sequenced from the same sample in a study of blood T cell repertoires in COVID-19. Clones were sequenced by immunoSEQ multiplex PCR, and TCRdb holds only the in-frame ones, with some missing. The top ten hold roughly a tenth of the sample, which has over 130,000 clones, about 87% seen once. The sample comprised peripheral blood. All receptors come from a man in his 60s with active or convalescent COVID-19.

The genes are TRBV6-5 and TRBJ1-4; D ambiguous. CDR1 and CDR2 from the germline V gene are MNHEY and SVGAGI. V was shortened by 5 bases and J by 4 bases, with 11 bases between the two germline ends. This CDR3 contains 14 residues. The CDR3 DNA sequence: TGTGCCAGCAGTCGGGGAGTGCTTAATGAAAAACTGTTTTTT. Translated, it gives CASSRGVLNEKLFF.

This chain connects TRBV6-6 to TRBJ1-2, with 7 bases fitting TRBD1. With V trimmed by 4 bases and J by 8 bases, 7 bases remained unmatched. In germline, CDR1 is MNHNY, CDR2 SVGAGI (reference sequence). This CDR3 comprises 13 residues. In DNA, the CDR3 is TGTGCCAGCAGTTCGACAGGGTCCGGCGGCTACACCTTC. Its translation is CASSSTGSGGYTF.

CDR3 in amino acids: CATSEDRGRTDTQYF. CDR3 nucleotide sequence: TGTGCCACCAGTGAGGACAGGGGGCGCACAGATACGCAGTATTTT. V is TRBV24-1 and J is TRBJ2-3; 11 positions agree with TRBD1. Germline assignment: CDR1 KGHDR and CDR2 SFDVKD. The CDR3 is made up of 15 amino acids. The J segment lost 1 base and the V segment lost 4 bases, leaving 0 bases of the junction unmatched.

This clone appeared once. The chain joins TRBV24-1 to TRBJ1-2; TRBD1 agrees at 8 bases. Per germline, CDR1 KGHDR and CDR2 SFDVKD. The CDR3 covers 13 residues. Trimming cost V 4 bases and J 8 bases; bases outside gene matches: 5. CDR3 protein: CATSETGVGGYTF. Written as DNA, the CDR3 is TGTGCCACCAGTGAGACAGGGGTTGGCGGCTACACCTTC.

This clone was counted a few times. CDR3 amino acids: CASSTSTPVGQGYTF. CDR3 in DNA: TGTGCCAGCAGCACTTCTACCCCAGTGGGGCAGGGCTACACCTTC. V gene TRBV9 combines with J gene TRBJ1-2, with D tentatively TRBD1 (5 bases). Trimming left V 4 bases short and J 8 bases short, with 21 bases between. Germline CDR1 reads SGDLS; CDR2 reads YYNGEE. The CDR3 is 15 amino acids.

The CDR3 is CASSHVPGQGNYGYTF. The CDR3 DNA follows: TGCGCCAGCAGCCACGTCCCGGGACAGGGGAACTATGGCTACACCTTC. The chain joins TRBV4-1 to TRBJ1-2; 10 nucleotides line up with TRBD1. The CDR3 sequence is 16 residues long. Trimming removed 3 bases from V and 2 bases from J; junction bases left unmatched: 6. Germline V gene data show CDR1 as MGHRA and CDR2 as YSYEKL.

This clone has only one observation. The chain couples TRBV27 to TRBJ2-2; 9 bases agree with TRBD1. Germline V lookup: CDR1 MNHEY, CDR2 SMNVEV (reference sequence). After removal of 5 bases from V and 9 bases from J, the junction contained 4 bases not matched to a gene. This CDR3 contains 13 residues. CDR3 sequence reads: CASSPTGGRELFF. The CDR3 nucleotides are TGTGCCAGCAGTCCTACAGGGGGCCGGGAGCTGTTTTTT.

The rearrangement uses TRBV27 and TRBJ2-7, with 11 bases lining up with TRBD2. Germline V gives CDR1 MNHEY, CDR2 SMNVEV (reference sequence). The CDR3 is made up of 17 amino acids. With V trimmed by 6 bases and J by 6 bases, 16 bases remained unmatched. The CDR3 loop reads CASRPGTSGLVFREQYF. CDR3 sequence (DNA): TGTGCCAGCAGACCCGGGACTAGCGGCCTGGTCTTTCGCGAGCAGTACTTC.

The chain employs TRBV5-1 and TRBJ2-2, with D possibly TRBD1 on 6 matching bases. V was trimmed by 4 bases and J by 3 bases, leaving 13 bases between them. CDR1 and CDR2 (germline): SGHRS, YFSETQ. CDR3 length: 15 amino acids. Here the CDR3 DNA reads TGCGCCAGCAGCCCTCAGGGGCGGGACACCGGGGAGCTGTTTTTT. The encoded protein is CASSPQGRDTGELFF.

This chain uses TRBV6-5 with TRBJ2-1; no firm D call. CDR3 length: 15 amino acids. V lost 2 bases, J lost 4 bases, and 12 bases lay in between. Germline CDR1 reads MNHEY; CDR2 reads SVGAGI. CDR3 region: CASSYGRLAYNEQFF. In DNA, the CDR3 is TGTGCCAGCAGTTACGGCCGACTCGCGTACAATGAGCAGTTCTTC.

This chain connects TRBV7-8 to TRBJ1-4; D might be TRBD1 (6 bases). Germline CDR1 and CDR2: SGHVS and FQNEAQ. The V and J ends lost 3 bases and 5 bases respectively, with 16 bases between them. This CDR3 spans 16 amino acids. CDR3 in DNA: TGTGCCAGCAGCTTTGACCCGGGACAATCGAATGAAAAACTGTTTTTT. It specifies CASSFDPGQSNEKLFF.

This chain connects TRBV7-6 to TRBJ2-5, with 11 bases lining up with TRBD2. The V and J ends lost 8 bases and 2 bases, in that order; junction bases with no gene match: 7. The CDR3 consists of 15 residues. Germline CDR1 SGHVS, CDR2 FNYEAQ. As DNA, the CDR3 is TGTGCCAGCGCACGACTAGCGGGGCCACAAGAGACCCAGTACTTC. Its protein is CASARLAGPQETQYF.

This clone was seen a single time. The J gene is TRBJ1-2, the V gene TRBV3-1 (or the pseudogene TRBV3-2); 7 positions agree with TRBD1. V trimming: 3 bases; J trimming: 8 bases; junction bases outside the gene matches: 6. The germline gives CDR1 LGHDT, CDR2 YNNKEL (reference sequence). This CDR3 spans 13 amino acids. The CDR3 region has the DNA TGTGCCAGCAGCCACGAAACAGGGGCGGGCTACACCTTC. This codes for CASSHETGAGYTF.

The table lists this clone with a count of one. The chain joins TRBV29-1 to TRBJ2-3; possible D gene TRBD2, 6 bases. Germline V CDR1 and CDR2: SQVTM, ANQGSEA. Trimming cost V 8 bases and J 11 bases, with 26 bases left between them. The CDR3 is made up of 14 amino acids. Here the CDR3 reads CSFRSVEGGYGQYF. In DNA form, the CDR3 reads TGCAGCTTCCGGAGCGTGGAGGGCGGATACGGGCAGTATTTT.

The chain carries TRBV19 and TRBJ2-5, with TRBD1 matching 8 bases. The CDR3 has 14 residues. V gave up 5 bases and J gave up 4 bases; unmatched junction bases: 6. Looked up from germline, CDR1 is LNHDA and CDR2 is SQIVND (reference sequence). The CDR3 is CASSPRGRGETQYF. The CDR3 region has the DNA TGTGCCAGTAGTCCCAGGGGGCGCGGAGAGACCCAGTACTTC.

This clone was observed a single time. This chain uses TRBV9 with TRBJ2-3; 7 bases match TRBD2. The junction had 7 bases not matched to a gene; V was cut back by 0 bases and J by 3 bases. Germline CDR1 SGDLS, CDR2 YYNGEE. This CDR3 contains 16 residues. The CDR3 DNA reads TGTGCCAGCAGCGTAGACGGCGGGAGAAGTACAGATACGCAGTATTTT. It codes for CASSVDGGRSTDTQYF.

The rearrangement joins TRBV18 to TRBJ2-1; 7 positions match TRBD1. This CDR3 is built from 17 residues. The V gene's germline CDR1 is KGHSH and CDR2 LQKENI. With V trimmed by 3 bases and J by 2 bases, 10 bases remained unmatched. The CDR3 bases are TGTGCCAGCTCACCGACAGGGCAACTACTCACCTACAATGAGCAGTTCTTC. Protein sequence: CASSPTGQLLTYNEQFF.

The V call is TRBV10-1, the J call TRBJ2-3; possibly TRBD1 for D (6 bases). This CDR3 region has 13 residues. V lost 6 bases to trimming and J lost 5 bases, with 12 bases between them. Germline V gene data show CDR1 as WNHNN and CDR2 as SYGVQD (reference sequence). CDR3 loop: CASRQGHGDTQYF. CDR3 bases: TGCGCCAGCAGACAGGGACATGGAGATACGCAGTATTTT.

The chain uses TRBV27 and TRBJ1-5; the D gene is possibly TRBD1 (5 bases). Germline V gene lookup returns CDR1 MNHEY and CDR2 SMNVEV (reference sequence). V lost 0 bases and J lost 6, with 9 bases in between. The length of the CDR3 is 14 residues. The CDR3 spells CASSLSSGVQPQHF. As DNA, the CDR3 is TGTGCCAGCAGTTTATCGTCGGGGGTTCAGCCCCAGCATTTT.

This clone showed up just a few times. This chain joins TRBV5-1 and TRBJ1-1; possible D gene TRBD1, 6 bases. Germline CDR1 SGHRS, CDR2 YFSETQ. V was cut by 0 bases and J by 1 base, with 13 bases left in between. The CDR3 runs 16 residues. CDR3 in amino acids: CASSLGHIGGNTEAFF. CDR3 DNA sequence: TGCGCCAGCAGCTTGGGACATATAGGGGGGAACACTGAAGCTTTCTTT.

The chain carries TRBV12-3 or TRBV12-4 and TRBJ1-4; no clear D. V lost 2 bases and J lost 8, with 9 bases in between. The CDR3 extends over 13 amino acids. Here the CDR3 reads CASSLRGREKLFF. The CDR3 coding sequence is TGTGCCAGCAGTTTACGGGGAAGGGAAAAACTGTTTTTT.

V usage is TRBV12-3 or TRBV12-4 and J usage is TRBJ1-2, with D maybe TRBD1 (5 bases). V was cut by 6 bases and J by 4 bases, with 9 bases left in between. The CDR3 is 12 residues long. The CDR3 DNA sequence: TGTGCCAGCAGCCAGGGTTTCTATGGCTACACCTTC. Its translation: CASSQGFYGYTF.

The chain employs TRBV5-1 and TRBJ2-2; possible D gene TRBD2, 5 bases. The germline V gene has CDR1 SGHRS and CDR2 YFSETQ. Trimming took 0 bases from V and 6 from J, leaving 15 bases between them. The CDR3 contains 16 residues. The CDR3 DNA follows: TGCGCCAGCAGCTTGGCAATATCCGGGATTCCCGGGGAGCTGTTTTTT. Encoded protein: CASSLAISGIPGELFF.

This sequence joins TRBV28 and TRBJ2-2, with TRBD1 matching over 7 bases. The ends lost 10 bases at V and 0 bases at J; junction bases unmatched: 5. The CDR3 is 14 amino acids. The germline gives CDR1 MDHEN, CDR2 SYDVKM. Written as DNA, the CDR3 is TGTGCCATCAAGGGACAGTCGAACACCGGGGAGCTGTTTTTT. The encoded protein is CAIKGQSNTGELFF.

This chain joins TRBV15 and TRBJ2-7; possibly TRBD2 for D (6 bases). CDR3 length: 12 residues. Germline values: CDR1 LNHNV, CDR2 YYDKDF (reference sequence). Between the trimmed V and J ends, which lost 5 bases and 7 bases, there was a span of 12 bases. The CDR3 loop is CATSGGWKEQYF. CDR3 nucleotide sequence: TGTGCCACCAGCGGGGGGTGGAAGGAGCAGTACTTC.